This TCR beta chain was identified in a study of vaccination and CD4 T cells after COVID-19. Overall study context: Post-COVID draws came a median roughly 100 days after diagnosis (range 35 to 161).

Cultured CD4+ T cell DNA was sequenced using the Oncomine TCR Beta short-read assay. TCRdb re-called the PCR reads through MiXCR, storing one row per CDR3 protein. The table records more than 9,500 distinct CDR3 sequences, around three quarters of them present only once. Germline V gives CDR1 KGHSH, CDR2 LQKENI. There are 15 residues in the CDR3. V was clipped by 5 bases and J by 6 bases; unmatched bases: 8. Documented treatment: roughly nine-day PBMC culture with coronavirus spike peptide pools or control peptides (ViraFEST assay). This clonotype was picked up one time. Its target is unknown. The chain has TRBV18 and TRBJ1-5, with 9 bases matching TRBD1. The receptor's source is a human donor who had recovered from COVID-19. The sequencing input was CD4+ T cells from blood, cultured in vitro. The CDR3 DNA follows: TGTGCCAGCTCATCGCCGGACAGGGGTGGTCAGCCCCAGCATTTT. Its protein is CASSSPDRGGQPQHF.